This TCR beta chain came from a study of technical replicates of blood from several donors. This clone was counted a single time. This CDR3 has 13 amino acids. Per the germline V gene, CDR1 is MNHNY and CDR2 is SVGAGI (reference sequence). Trimming left V 8 bases short and J 7 bases short, with 18 bases between. The table came from immunoSEQ multiplex PCR; TCRdb's copy has only in-frame clones and leaves some out. The sample shows over 70,000 clones, about nine tenths of them seen only once. The chain carries TRBV6-6 and TRBJ2-7, with TRBD2 as a possible D gene (6 bases). This sequence was found in a human donor in good health. Sequencing input: T cells isolated from PBMCs. The CDR3 nucleotides are TGTGCCAGCCTAGGGACTTCGTTGGGTGAGCAGTACTTC. Its protein product is CASLGTSLGEQYF.